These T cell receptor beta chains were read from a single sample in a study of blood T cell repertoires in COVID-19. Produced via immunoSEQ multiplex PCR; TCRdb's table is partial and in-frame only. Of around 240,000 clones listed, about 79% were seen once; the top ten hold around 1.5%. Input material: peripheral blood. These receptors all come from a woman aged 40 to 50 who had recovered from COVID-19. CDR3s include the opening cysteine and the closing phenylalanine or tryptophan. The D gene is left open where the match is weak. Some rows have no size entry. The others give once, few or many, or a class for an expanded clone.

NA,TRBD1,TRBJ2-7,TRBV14,TGTGCCAGCAGCCGATCCGGGACAGGGGGATACGAGCAGTACTTC,CASSRSGTGGYEQYF
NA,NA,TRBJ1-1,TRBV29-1,TGCAGCGCCGGAGCAGACCGGGGCACTGAAGCTTTCTTT,CSAGADRGTEAFF
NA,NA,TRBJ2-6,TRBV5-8,TGTGCCAGCAGCTTGTCTACAGCCAGCTTTGGGGCCAACGTCCTGACTTTC,CASSLSTASFGANVLTF
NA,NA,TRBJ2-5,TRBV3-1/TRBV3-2,TGTGCCAGCAGCCATACCGGGACACAAGAGACCCAGTACTTC,CASSHTGTQETQYF
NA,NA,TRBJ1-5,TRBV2,TGTGCCAGCAGTCCGGGACACAATAGCAATCAGCCCCAGCATTTT,CASSPGHNSNQPQHF
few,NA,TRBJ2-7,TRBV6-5,TGTGCCAGCAGTTACCTCTTCACCGGGGGTCCCCACGAGCAGTACTTC,CASSYLFTGGPHEQYF
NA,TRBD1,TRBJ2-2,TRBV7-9,TGTGCCAGCTCCAGACAGGGGCGGACCGGGGAGCTGTTTTTT,CASSRQGRTGELFF
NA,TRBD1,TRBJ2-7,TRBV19,TGTGCCAGTAGTAAAACCGGGACAGGGTTTCACGAGCAGTACTTC,CASSKTGTGFHEQYF
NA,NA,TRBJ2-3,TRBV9,TGTGCCAGCAGCTATACAGGGTACACCACAGATACGCAGTATTTT,CASSYTGYTTDTQYF
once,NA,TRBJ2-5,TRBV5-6,TGTGCCAGCAGCTCCAGGGCCCAAGAGACCCAGTACTTC,CASSSRAQETQYF
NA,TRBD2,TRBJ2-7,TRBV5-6,TGTGCCAGCAGCTTCCAGCGGGGGGGAAACTACGAGCAGTACTTC,CASSFQRGGNYEQYF
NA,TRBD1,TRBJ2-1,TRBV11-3,TGTGCCAGCAGCCCAAGGGACAGGGGGTACAATGAGCAGTTCTTC,CASSPRDRGYNEQFF
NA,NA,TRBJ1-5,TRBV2,TGTGCCAGCAATCCGGGTAGCAATCAGCCCCAGCATTTT,CASNPGSNQPQHF
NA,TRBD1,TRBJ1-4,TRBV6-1,TGTGCCAGCAGTGAGACGACAGGGAGGTTTGAAAAACTGTTTTTT,CASSETTGRFEKLFF
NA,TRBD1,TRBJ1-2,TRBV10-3,TGTGCCATCAGTGATCAGCAGGGGGGCTATGGCTACACCTTC,CAISDQQGGYGYTF
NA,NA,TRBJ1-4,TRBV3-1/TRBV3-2,TGTGCCAGCAGCGCATTCCGAGGAGGTCTGGGGACAACTGCAACTAATGAAAAACTGTTTTTT,CASSAFRGGLGTTATNEKLFF
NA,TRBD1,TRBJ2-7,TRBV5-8,TGTGCCAGCAGCTTAGGGACAGCTCACGAGCAGTACTTC,CASSLGTAHEQYF
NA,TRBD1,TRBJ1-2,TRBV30,TGTGCCTGGAGTACAGGGGGAGGGGGTGGCTACACCTTC,CAWSTGGGGGYTF
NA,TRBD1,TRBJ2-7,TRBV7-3,TGTGCCAGCAGCTGGACAGGGGGCATCGGGTACGAGCAGTACTTC,CASSWTGGIGYEQYF
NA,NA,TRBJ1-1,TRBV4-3,TGCGCCAGCAGCCAAGATGGTAGTTTCTTCGAAGCTTTCTTT,CASSQDGSFFEAFF
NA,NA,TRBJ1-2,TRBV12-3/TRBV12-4,TGTGCCAGCAGTCCACAGGCCAACTATGGCTACACCTTC,CASSPQANYGYTF
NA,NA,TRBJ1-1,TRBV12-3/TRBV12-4,TGTGCCAGCAGTAGGGGTGTGAACACTGAAGCTTTCTTT,CASSRGVNTEAFF
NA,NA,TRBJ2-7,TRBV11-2,TGTGCCAGCAGCTTATCAACAGGGGCGGGATACGAGCAGTACTTC,CASSLSTGAGYEQYF
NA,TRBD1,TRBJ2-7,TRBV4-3,TGCGCCAGCAGCCAAGATCTGTCCAGGGGGATCGACGAGCAGTACTTC,CASSQDLSRGIDEQYF
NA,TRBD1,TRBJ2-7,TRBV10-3,TGTGCCATCAGTGGGACAGGGTTGACCCGCGAGCAGTACTTC,CAISGTGLTREQYF
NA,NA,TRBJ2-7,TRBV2,TGTGCCAGCAGTGCCATGTACGAGCAGTACTTC,CASSAMYEQYF
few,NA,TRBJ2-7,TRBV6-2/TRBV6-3,TGTGCCAGCAGTTACTCCCGGGACATTGTGTCCTACGAGCAGTACTTC,CASSYSRDIVSYEQYF
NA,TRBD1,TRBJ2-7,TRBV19,TGTGCCAGTAGTATAGGCCCAGGGGGCATTGGATCCTACGAGCAGTACTTC,CASSIGPGGIGSYEQYF
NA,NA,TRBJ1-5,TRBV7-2,TGTGCCAGCAGCGACTCCCAGGGGAGTGAGCCCCAGCATTTT,CASSDSQGSEPQHF
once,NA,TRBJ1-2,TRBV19,TGTGCCAGTAGTATCCCCGACTATGGCTACACCTTC,CASSIPDYGYTF
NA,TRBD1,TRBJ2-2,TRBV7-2,TGTGCCAGCAGCCGGACAGGGAACACCGGGGAGCTGTTTTTT,CASSRTGNTGELFF
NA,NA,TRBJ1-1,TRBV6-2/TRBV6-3,TGTGCCAGCAGTTACGCGGGACCGGCTGAAGCTTTCTTT,CASSYAGPAEAFF
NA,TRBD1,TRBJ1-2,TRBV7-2,TGTGCCAGCAGTCGGACAGGGGATGTCTATGGCTACACCTTC,CASSRTGDVYGYTF
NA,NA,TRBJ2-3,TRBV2,TGTGCCAGCAGTTCCACTACTTCGGATACGCAGTATTTT,CASSSTTSDTQYF
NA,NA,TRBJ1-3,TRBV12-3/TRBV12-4,TGTGCCAGCAGTTTGGGGCAGAGAAACACCATATATTTT,CASSLGQRNTIYF
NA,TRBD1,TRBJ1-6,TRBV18,TGTGCCAGCTCACCCCGGACAGGGGAGAATTCACCCCTCCACTTT,CASSPRTGENSPLHF
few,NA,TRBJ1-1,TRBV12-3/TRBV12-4,TGTGCCAGCAGACTAAGGGGAAGCACTGAAGCTTTCTTT,CASRLRGSTEAFF
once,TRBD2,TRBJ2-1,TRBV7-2,TGTGCCAGCACCCCTCCCCTTGGCGGGGGGGCCGCTGAGCAGTTCTTC,CASTPPLGGGAAEQFF
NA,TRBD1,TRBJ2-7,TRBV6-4,TGTGCCACCGGGGACAGCCACTCCTACGAGCAGTACTTC,CATGDSHSYEQYF
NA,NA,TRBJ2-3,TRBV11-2,TGTGCCAGCAGCTCGACCCGACAGGGACTTGCAGATACGCAGTATTTT,CASSSTRQGLADTQYF
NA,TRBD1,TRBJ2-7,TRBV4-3,TGCGCCAGCAGCCAAGAAGGCCCCGGGACAGGGGGCTCCAACGAGCAGTACTTC,CASSQEGPGTGGSNEQYF
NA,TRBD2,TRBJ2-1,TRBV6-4,TGTGCCAGCAAACGGGAGGGGGGGTACAATGAGCAGTTCTTC,CASKREGGYNEQFF
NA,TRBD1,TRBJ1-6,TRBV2,TGTGCCAGCGGACAGGGCAATAATTCACCCCTCCACTTT,CASGQGNNSPLHF
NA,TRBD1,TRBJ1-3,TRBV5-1,TGCGCCAGCAGCTTGAGCTGGGACAGCTCTGGAAACACCATATATTTT,CASSLSWDSSGNTIYF
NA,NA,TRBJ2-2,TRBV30,TGTGCCTGGAGTGTACTAGATACCGGGGAGCTGTTTTTT,CAWSVLDTGELFF
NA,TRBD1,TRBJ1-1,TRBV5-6,TGTGCCAGCAGCTTGGGACAGGGAGCTTTCTTT,CASSLGQGAFF
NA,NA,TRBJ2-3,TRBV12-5,TGTGCTAGTGGTTTGGTACTCTTGTGGGCGGGGGCAGAACGAAATACGCAGTATTTT,CASGLVLLWAGAERNTQYF
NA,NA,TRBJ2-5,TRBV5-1,TGCGCCAGCAGCTTGTTCGGGCAAGAGACCCAGTACTTC,CASSLFGQETQYF
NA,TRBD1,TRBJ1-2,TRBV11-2,TGTGCCAGCAGCGCCCTGCTACAGGGGGCGGGCTACACCTTC,CASSALLQGAGYTF
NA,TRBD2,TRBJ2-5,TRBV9,TGTGCCAGCAGCTCTCGAGCGGGGGGGGAAGGGACCCAGTACTTC,CASSSRAGGEGTQYF
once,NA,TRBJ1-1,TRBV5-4,TGTGCCAGCAGCTTACCCCGCACACAGGGTGACACTGAAGCTTTCTTT,CASSLPRTQGDTEAFF
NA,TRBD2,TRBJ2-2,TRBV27,TGTGCCAGCAGTCCGCGAGCGGGGGTCACCGGGGAGCTGTTTTTT,CASSPRAGVTGELFF
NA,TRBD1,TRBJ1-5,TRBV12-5,TGTGCTAGTGATGCCCTGAATCAACCGGGACAGCCCAATCAGCCCCAGCATTTT,CASDALNQPGQPNQPQHF
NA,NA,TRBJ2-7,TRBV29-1,TGCAGCGTTGGCCTTGGGCGGGGCTACGAGCAGTACTTC,CSVGLGRGYEQYF
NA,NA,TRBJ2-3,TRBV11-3,TGTGCCAGCAGCTTACGCAGGGGCGGCACAGATACGCAGTATTTT,CASSLRRGGTDTQYF
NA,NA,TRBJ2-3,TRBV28,TGTGCCAGCAGTTTATTAAGCCCCACAGATACGCAGTATTTT,CASSLLSPTDTQYF
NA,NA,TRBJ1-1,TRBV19,TGTGCCAGTAGTCATTCAGGGTCTGGCGGTGAAGCTTTCTTT,CASSHSGSGGEAFF
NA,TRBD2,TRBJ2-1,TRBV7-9,TGTGCCAGCAGCTTCGAGCGGGGAAACAATGAGCAGTTCTTC,CASSFERGNNEQFF
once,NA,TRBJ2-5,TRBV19,TGTGCCAGTAGTCCGGGGGGCGGTCGTCGGGAGACCCAGTACTTC,CASSPGGGRRETQYF
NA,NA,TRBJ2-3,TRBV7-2,TGTGCCAGCAGCTTAGATTGGCGGGACCAGTATTTT,CASSLDWRDQYF